This T cell receptor beta chain came from a study of regulatory T cells in long-lasting Graves disease. Germline CDR1 is SGHRS and CDR2 is YFSETQ. Trimming removed 0 bases at V and 7 bases at J, with 14 bases between. The CDR3 is 14 residues long. The authors built TCR beta libraries using iRepertoire HTBI primers and Arm-PCR of CDR3 regions. Using its own MiXCR run on the multiplex PCR reads, TCRdb lists one record per CDR3 protein. Seen here are roughly 360,000 distinct CDR3 sequences, approximately 12% observed once, and the top ten hold over 15%. Ten or more counts support this clonotype. Time point of the sample: newly diagnosed GD, antithyroid drugs for less than 3 months. The TCR library was made from RNA that had been extracted from PBMCs in TRIzol. The authors diagnosed Graves' disease using American Thyroid Association guidelines. With EDTA tubes as the receptacles, approximately 10 milliliters of peripheral blood were drawn.

The same sample was also used in a study of T cells in Graves' hyperthyroidism and ophthalmopathy. That work states: Absence of ophthalmopathy progression within 18 months defined stable Graves' hyperthyroidism. In the analysis, a 13 V-J model separated ophthalmopathy from stable hyperthyroidism.

The receptor's source is a woman aged 18-30 years with Graves disease. Sequenced here: peripheral blood mononuclear cells (PBMCs), sampled at new diagnosis, from a patient treated with antithyroid drugs. The chain recombines TRBV5-1 with TRBJ2-7; D is unclear. Here the CDR3 reads CASSLEAVPGEQYF. The DNA for the CDR3 is TGCGCCAGCAGCTTGGAGGCTGTCCCCGGAGAGCAGTACTTC.